These 17 T cell receptor beta chains were sequenced from one sample in a study of T cell responses to AZD1222 COVID-19 vaccine. Clones were read by immunoSEQ multiplex PCR, and TCRdb kept only the in-frame ones, dropping some. The table records approximately 110,000 clones, about 85% of them present only once. Sequencing was performed on peripheral blood, taken 28 days after the second AZD1222 dose. The receptors were gathered from an adult who received the AZD1222 COVID-19 vaccine.

The rearrangement joins TRBV7-2 to TRBJ1-2, with 8 bases aligning to TRBD1. This CDR3 has 15 amino acids. CDR1 and CDR2 (germline): SGHTA, FQGNSA. The V segment lost 5 bases and the J segment 2 bases; nucleotides outside the gene matches: 7. The CDR3 DNA is TGTGCCAGCAGCCCGCGACAGGGGAGGAACTATGGCTACACCTTC. This translates into CASSPRQGRNYGYTF.

This clone was observed a handful of times. This rearrangement joins TRBV5-1 to TRBJ1-3; possible D gene TRBD1, 5 bases. Trimming pared 4 bases from V and 2 bases from J, leaving 13 bases between. Germline CDR1 SGHRS, CDR2 YFSETQ. This CDR3 contains 15 residues. The CDR3 coding sequence is TGCGCCAGCAGCCTGGGGCGGGCGGCTGGAAACACCATATATTTT. Amino acids: CASSLGRAAGNTIYF.

The gene calls are TRBV20-1 and TRBJ2-1; D is uncertain. Germline CDR1 and CDR2: DFQATT and SNEGSKA (reference sequence). The V gene lost 6 bases and the J gene lost 8 bases, with 11 bases spanning the gap. CDR3 length: 11 residues. This CDR3 reads CSAGVVDEQFF. In nucleotides, the CDR3 is TGCAGTGCCGGAGTGGTCGATGAGCAGTTCTTC.

The chain couples TRBV13 to TRBJ2-1, with 12 bases aligning to TRBD1. The CDR3 length is 16 residues. Trimming removed 5 bases from V and 10 bases from J; junction bases left unmatched: 12. From germline, CDR1 is PRHDT and CDR2 FYEKMQ (reference sequence). The CDR3 DNA reads TGTGCCAGCAGCCTGTCGGGACAGGGGGCGCGGTACGAGCAGTTCTTC. This translates into CASSLSGQGARYEQFF.

This clone was detected only once. The V and J genes are TRBV18 and TRBJ1-1, with D possibly matching TRBD1 (6 bases). Trimming pared 3 bases from V and 3 bases from J, leaving 20 bases between. CDR1 is KGHSH, CDR2 LQKENI, per germline. The CDR3 extends over 17 amino acids. The CDR3 DNA sequence: TGTGCCAGCTCACCGCCGGGCCAAGGGACAATGGACACTGAAGCTTTCTTT. Protein sequence: CASSPPGQGTMDTEAFF. Using reference TRBV18 and TRBJ1-1 for the parts outside the CDR3, the full variable domain is NAGVMQNPRHLVRRRGQEARLRCSPMKGHSHVYWYRQLPEEGLKFMVYLQKENIIDESGMPKERFSAEFPKEGPSILRIQQVVRGDSAAYFCASSPPGQGTMDTEAFFGQGTRLTVV.

The chain links TRBV18 to TRBJ1-1; TRBD1 agrees at 7 bases. CDR3 length equals 14 residues. J lost 5 bases, V lost 1 base, and 4 bases had no gene match. Germline values: CDR1 KGHSH, CDR2 LQKENI. The CDR3 bases are TGTGCCAGCTCACCACAAACAGGGGAAACTGAAGCTTTCTTT. It codes for CASSPQTGETEAFF.

This clone was detected once. The CDR3 DNA reads TGTGCCAGCAGTGCGAGCGGGTACGACTCCTACGAGCAGTACTTC. This gives the protein CASSASGYDSYEQYF. The chain links TRBV3-1 (or the pseudogene TRBV3-2) to TRBJ2-7, with TRBD2 as a possible D gene (6 bases). The V gene's germline CDR1 is LGHDT and CDR2 YNNKEL (reference sequence). The CDR3 loop spans 15 amino acids. V was shortened by 6 bases and J by 0 bases, with 15 bases between the two germline ends.

The chain recombines TRBV9 with TRBJ2-1; 7 bases match TRBD1. The CDR3 runs 15 residues. Germline trimming cut 0 bases from V and 4 bases from J; bases unmatched to any gene: 4. Looked up from germline, CDR1 is SGDLS and CDR2 is YYNGEE. CDR3 in DNA: TGTGCCAGCAGCGTAGAGGGACAGTCTTACAATGAGCAGTTCTTC. Translation gives CASSVEGQSYNEQFF.

The chain carries TRBV28 and TRBJ1-2; D possibly corresponds to TRBD1 (6 bases). CDR1 and CDR2 (germline): MDHEN, SYDVKM. Trimming pared 6 bases from V and 3 bases from J, leaving 14 bases between. This CDR3 comprises 14 residues. The CDR3 bases are TGTGCCAGCAGGACATACAGGGACCACTATGGCTACACCTTC. Translation gives CASRTYRDHYGYTF.

The chain has TRBV19 and TRBJ1-2; D unclear. V was clipped by 9 bases and J by 0 bases, with 14 bases between them. The length of the CDR3 is 14 residues. CDR1 LNHDA and CDR2 SQIVND come from the germline V gene (reference sequence). The CDR3 spells CASTQVTPNYGYTF. In nucleotides, the CDR3 is TGTGCCAGCACCCAGGTTACCCCTAACTATGGCTACACCTTC. Together with reference TRBV19 and TRBJ1-2, the CDR3 gives the full variable domain: DGGITQSPKYLFRKEGQNVTLSCEQNLNHDAMYWYRQDPGQGLRLIYYSQIVNDFQKGDIAEGYSVSREKKESFPLTVTSAQKNPTAFYLCASTQVTPNYGYTFGSGTRLTVV.

This chain uses TRBV4-1 with TRBJ2-3, with 8 bases identical to TRBD2. Germline loops: CDR1 MGHRA, CDR2 YSYEKL. The ends lost 0 bases at V and 4 bases at J; junction bases unmatched: 9. CDR3 length: 17 amino acids. CDR3 loop: CASSQDRGSGAPDTQYF. The CDR3 DNA follows: TGCGCCAGCAGCCAAGATCGGGGTAGCGGGGCACCAGATACGCAGTATTTT.

The chain links TRBV7-8 to TRBJ2-7, with 9 nucleotides matching TRBD1. The CDR3 extends over 13 amino acids. Germline assignment: CDR1 SGHVS and CDR2 FQNEAQ. V lost 8 bases, J lost 5 bases, and 7 bases stayed unmatched. The CDR3 loop reads CASLGQGRDEQYF. The CDR3 bases are TGTGCCAGCTTAGGACAGGGGCGCGACGAGCAGTACTTC. Full variable domain (outside the CDR3, taken from reference TRBV7-8 and TRBJ2-7): GAGVSQSPRYKVAKRGQDVALRCDPISGHVSLFWYQQALGQGPEFLTYFQNEAQLDKSGLPSDRFFAERPEGSVSTLKIQRTQQEDSAVYLCASLGQGRDEQYFGPGTRLTVT.

The genes are TRBV11-2 and TRBJ2-1; 7 bases fit TRBD2. V dropped 2 bases and J dropped 10; count of bases not matched to a gene: 11. The CDR3 is 15 residues long. Per germline, CDR1 SGHAT and CDR2 FQNNGV. The CDR3: CASSLRRLANYEQFF. CDR3 nucleotide sequence: TGTGCCAGCAGCTTAAGGAGACTAGCCAATTACGAGCAGTTCTTC.

For this clone: In the same sample, other DNA sequences code for this CDR3. The chain is built from TRBV24-1 and TRBJ2-1; 12 nucleotides line up with TRBD2. Trimming took 3 bases from V and 2 from J; bases not matched to a gene: 4. Germline V gene lookup returns CDR1 KGHDR and CDR2 SFDVKD. The length of the CDR3 is 17 residues. CDR3 residues: CATSDPRTSGTYNEQFF. The CDR3 bases are TGTGCCACCAGTGATCCCAGGACTAGCGGGACCTACAATGAGCAGTTCTTC.

The rearrangement joins TRBV5-1 to TRBJ1-1; D gene ambiguous. The CDR3 contains 13 residues. Trimming stripped 2 bases from V and 1 base from J, with 6 bases between. Per germline, CDR1 SGHRS and CDR2 YFSETQ. The DNA of the CDR3 is TGCGCCAGCAGCTTTATCGGGAACACTGAAGCTTTCTTT. Protein sequence: CASSFIGNTEAFF.

V usage is TRBV18 and J usage is TRBJ1-5; the match to TRBD1 covers 9 bases. Germline CDR1 KGHSH, CDR2 LQKENI. The junction had 11 bases not matched to a gene; V was cut back by 3 bases and J by 2 bases. The CDR3 has 18 residues. The CDR3, as DNA: TGTGCCAGCTCACCCTCTCCGGACAGGGGTGGTGGCAATCAGCCCCAGCATTTT. Translated, it gives CASSPSPDRGGGNQPQHF.

The chain combines TRBV19 with TRBJ2-7, with 8 bases aligning to TRBD1. The CDR3 loop spans 14 amino acids. The germline V gene encodes CDR1 LNHDA and CDR2 SQIVND (reference sequence). V lost 4 bases, J lost 2 bases, and 4 bases stayed unmatched. The CDR3 bases are TGTGCCAGTAGTAATGGACAGGGCCCCTACGAGCAGTACTTC. Protein sequence: CASSNGQGPYEQYF.